The source of this T cell receptor (beta chain) is a study of beta chain features in type 1 diabetes. Since all of the isolated RNA was reverse transcribed, expressed TCRB transcripts were what got sequenced. The protocol was immunoSEQ multiplex PCR, while the TCRdb copy is restricted to in-frame clones and leaves out a portion. The top ten hold 2.3% of the sample, which has about 120,000 clones, 16% seen once. Study observations and caveats: With patients and controls alike, PCR might favor shorter templates to an equal degree. Shorter TCRB CDR3s, moderately but significantly so, marked every one of the four CD4+ subsets in Type 1 diabetes patients.

As to this clone: The antigen is not known.

The CDR3 extends over 14 amino acids. In germline, CDR1 is SNHLY, CDR2 FYNNEI. V lost 1 base and J 0 bases, leaving 4 bases between the germline ends. Isolation of CD4+ naive, central memory, regulatory and stem cell-like memory cells was achieved by sorting via CD45RO/CCR7/CD25/CD127/CD95/CD27. The chain recombines TRBV2 with TRBJ2-1; D unresolved. The sequence was collected from a young man with type 1 diabetes. Sequenced sample: central memory CD4+ T cells from blood. CDR3 amino acids: CASSEDRSYNEQFF. The CDR3 nucleotides are TGTGCCAGCAGTGAAGACCGCTCCTACAATGAGCAGTTCTTC.